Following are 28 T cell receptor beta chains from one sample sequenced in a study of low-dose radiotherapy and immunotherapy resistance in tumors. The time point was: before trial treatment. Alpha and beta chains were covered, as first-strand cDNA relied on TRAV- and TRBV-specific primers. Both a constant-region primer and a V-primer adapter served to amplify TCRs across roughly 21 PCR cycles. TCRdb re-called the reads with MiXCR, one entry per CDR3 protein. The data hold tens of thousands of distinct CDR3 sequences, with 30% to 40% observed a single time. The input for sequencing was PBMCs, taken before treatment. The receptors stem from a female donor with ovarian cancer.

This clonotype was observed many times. This chain's CDR3 is CASSVGAYGEQFF. The CDR3 coding sequence is TGTGCCAGCAGCGTTGGGGCATATGGTGAGCAGTTCTTC. The chain carries TRBV12-3 or TRBV12-4 and TRBJ2-1, with D possibly being TRBD1 (5 bases). The CDR3 has 13 amino acids. V was pared by 6 bases and J by 9 bases, with 15 bases between.

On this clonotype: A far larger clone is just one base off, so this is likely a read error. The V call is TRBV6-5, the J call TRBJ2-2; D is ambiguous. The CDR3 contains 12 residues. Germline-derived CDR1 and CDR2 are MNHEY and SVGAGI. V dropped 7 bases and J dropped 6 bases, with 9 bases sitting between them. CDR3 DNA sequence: TGTGCCAGCATAGACGGCGCCGGGGAGCTGTTTTTT. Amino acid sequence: CASIDGAGELFF.

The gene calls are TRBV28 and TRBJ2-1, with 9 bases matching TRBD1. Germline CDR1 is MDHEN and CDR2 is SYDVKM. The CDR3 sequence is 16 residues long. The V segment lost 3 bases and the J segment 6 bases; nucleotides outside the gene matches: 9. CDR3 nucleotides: TGTGCCAGCAGTTTCTCCGGGACAGGGTACACCAATGAGCAGTTCTTC. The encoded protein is CASSFSGTGYTNEQFF.

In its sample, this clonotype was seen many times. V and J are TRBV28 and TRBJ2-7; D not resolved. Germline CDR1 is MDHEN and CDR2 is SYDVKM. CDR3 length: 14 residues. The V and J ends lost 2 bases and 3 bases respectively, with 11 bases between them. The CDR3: CASSLPPQSYEQYF. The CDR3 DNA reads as TGTGCCAGCAGTTTACCCCCACAGAGCTACGAGCAGTACTTC.

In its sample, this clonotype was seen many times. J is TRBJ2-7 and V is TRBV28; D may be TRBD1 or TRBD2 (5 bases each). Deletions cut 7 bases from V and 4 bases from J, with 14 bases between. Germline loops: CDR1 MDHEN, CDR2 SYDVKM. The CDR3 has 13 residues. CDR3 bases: TGTGCCAGCACTTCTTGGGGCGGGTACGAGCAGTACTTC. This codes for CASTSWGGYEQYF.

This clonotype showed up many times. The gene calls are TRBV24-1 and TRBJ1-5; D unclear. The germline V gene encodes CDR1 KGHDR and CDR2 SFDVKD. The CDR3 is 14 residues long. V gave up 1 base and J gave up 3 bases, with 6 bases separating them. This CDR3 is CATSDFNHNQPQHF. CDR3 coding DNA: TGTGCCACCAGTGATTTTAACCACAATCAGCCCCAGCATTTT.

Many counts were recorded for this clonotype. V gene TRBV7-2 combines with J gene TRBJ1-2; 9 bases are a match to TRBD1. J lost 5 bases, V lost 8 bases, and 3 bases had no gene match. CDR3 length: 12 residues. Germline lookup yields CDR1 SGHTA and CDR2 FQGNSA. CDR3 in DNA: TGTGCCAGCGGCGACAGGGGGTATGGCTACACCTTC. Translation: CASGDRGYGYTF. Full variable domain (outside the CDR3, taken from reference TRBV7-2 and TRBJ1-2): GAGVSQSPSNKVTEKGKDVELRCDPISGHTALYWYRQSLGQGLEFLIYFQGNSAPDKSGLPSDRFSAERTGGSVSTLTIQRTQQEDSAVYLCASGDRGYGYTFGSGTRLTVV.

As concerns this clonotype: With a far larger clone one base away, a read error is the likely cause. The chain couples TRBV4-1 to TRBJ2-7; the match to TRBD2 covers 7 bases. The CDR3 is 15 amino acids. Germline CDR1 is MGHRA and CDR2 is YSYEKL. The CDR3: CSSSLSREAWDEQYF. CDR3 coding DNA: TGTTCCAGCAGCTTATCACGGGAGGCATGGGACGAGCAGTACTTC.

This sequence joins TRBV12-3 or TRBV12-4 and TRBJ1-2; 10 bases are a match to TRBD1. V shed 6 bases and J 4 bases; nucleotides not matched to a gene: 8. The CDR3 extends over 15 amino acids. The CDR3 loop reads CASSDTGQGVYGYTF. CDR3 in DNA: TGTGCCAGCAGCGATACAGGACAGGGGGTCTATGGCTACACCTTC.

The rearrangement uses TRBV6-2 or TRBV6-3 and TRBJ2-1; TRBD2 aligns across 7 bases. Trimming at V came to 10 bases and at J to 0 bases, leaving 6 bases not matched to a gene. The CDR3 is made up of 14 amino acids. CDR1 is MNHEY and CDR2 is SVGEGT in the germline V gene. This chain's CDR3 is CATVGTNSYNEQFF. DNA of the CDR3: TGTGCCACTGTCGGGACTAACTCCTACAATGAGCAGTTCTTC.

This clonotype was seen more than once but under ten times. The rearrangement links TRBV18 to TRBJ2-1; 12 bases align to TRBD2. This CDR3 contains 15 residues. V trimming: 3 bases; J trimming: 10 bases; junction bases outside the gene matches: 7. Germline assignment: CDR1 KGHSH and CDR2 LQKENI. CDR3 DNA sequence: TGTGCCAGCTCACCTTGGACTAGCGGGATGGGGGAGCAGTTCTTC. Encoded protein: CASSPWTSGMGEQFF.

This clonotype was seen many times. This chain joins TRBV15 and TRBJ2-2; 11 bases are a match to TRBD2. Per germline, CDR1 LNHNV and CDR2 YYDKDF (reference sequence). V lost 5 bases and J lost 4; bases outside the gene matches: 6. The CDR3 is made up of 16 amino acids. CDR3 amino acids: CATSRSGRAVTGELFF. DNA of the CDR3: TGTGCCACCAGCCGTAGCGGGAGGGCGGTCACCGGGGAGCTGTTTTTT.

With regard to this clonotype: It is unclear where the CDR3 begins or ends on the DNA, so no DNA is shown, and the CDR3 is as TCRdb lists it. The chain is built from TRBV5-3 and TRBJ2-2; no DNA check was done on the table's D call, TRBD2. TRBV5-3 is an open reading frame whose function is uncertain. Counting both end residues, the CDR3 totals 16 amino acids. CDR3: CASSLIGRATGELFFF.

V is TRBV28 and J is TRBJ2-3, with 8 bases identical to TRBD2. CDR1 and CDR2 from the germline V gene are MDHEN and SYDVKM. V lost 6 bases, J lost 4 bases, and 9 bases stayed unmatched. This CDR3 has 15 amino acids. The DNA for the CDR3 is TGTGCCAGCAGCCAACTAGCGGAGGGGGCAGATACGCAGTATTTT. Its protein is CASSQLAEGADTQYF.

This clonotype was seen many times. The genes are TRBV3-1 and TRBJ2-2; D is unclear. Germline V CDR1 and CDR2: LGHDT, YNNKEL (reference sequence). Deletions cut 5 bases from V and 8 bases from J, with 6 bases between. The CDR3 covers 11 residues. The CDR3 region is CASSFGGELFF. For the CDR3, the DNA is TGTGCCAGCAGCTTCGGGGGGGAGCTGTTTTTT.

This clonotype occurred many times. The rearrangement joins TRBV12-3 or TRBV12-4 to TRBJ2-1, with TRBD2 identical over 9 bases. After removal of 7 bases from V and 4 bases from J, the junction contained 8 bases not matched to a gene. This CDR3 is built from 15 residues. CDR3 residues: CASTLILAGYNEQFF. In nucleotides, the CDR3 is TGTGCCAGCACCCTTATCCTAGCGGGATACAATGAGCAGTTCTTC.

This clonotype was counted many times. This CDR3 is CASSQGSESVTDTQYF. CDR3 sequence (DNA): TGCGCCAGCAGCCAAGGTTCCGAGTCCGTCACAGATACGCAGTATTTT. The chain combines TRBV4-3 with TRBJ2-3; D not resolved. The CDR3 consists of 16 residues. Trimming pared 1 base from V and 2 bases from J, leaving 13 bases between. Germline V lookup: CDR1 LGHNA, CDR2 YSLEER.

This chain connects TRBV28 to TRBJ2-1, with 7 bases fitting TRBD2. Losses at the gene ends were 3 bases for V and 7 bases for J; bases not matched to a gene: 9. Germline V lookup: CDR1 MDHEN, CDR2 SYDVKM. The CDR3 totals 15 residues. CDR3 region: CASSFVELGRNEQFF. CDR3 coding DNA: TGTGCCAGCAGTTTCGTCGAACTCGGGAGGAATGAGCAGTTCTTC.

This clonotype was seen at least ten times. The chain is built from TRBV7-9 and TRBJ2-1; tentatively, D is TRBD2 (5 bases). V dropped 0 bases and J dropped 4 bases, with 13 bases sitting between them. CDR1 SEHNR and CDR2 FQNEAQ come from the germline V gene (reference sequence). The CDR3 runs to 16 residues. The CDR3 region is CASSLALVGDYNEQFF. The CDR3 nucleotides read TGTGCCAGCAGCTTAGCACTAGTCGGCGATTACAATGAGCAGTTCTTC.

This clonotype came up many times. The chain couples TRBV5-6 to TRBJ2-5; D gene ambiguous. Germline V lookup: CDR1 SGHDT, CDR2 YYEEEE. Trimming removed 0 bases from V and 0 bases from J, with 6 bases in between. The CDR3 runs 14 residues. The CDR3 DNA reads TGTGCCAGCAGCTTGGGGGTAAACCAAGAGACCCAGTACTTC. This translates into CASSLGVNQETQYF. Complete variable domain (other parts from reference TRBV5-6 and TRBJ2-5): DAGVTQSPTHLIKTRGQQVTLRCSPKSGHDTVSWYQQALGQGPQFIFQYYEEEERQRGNFPDRFSGHQFPNYSSELNVNALLLGDSALYLCASSLGVNQETQYFGPGTRLLVL.

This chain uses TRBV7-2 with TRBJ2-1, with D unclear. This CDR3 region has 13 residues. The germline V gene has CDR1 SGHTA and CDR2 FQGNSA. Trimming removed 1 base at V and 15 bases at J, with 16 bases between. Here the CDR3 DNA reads TGTGCCAGCAGCTTAGGTCACCGACTCGCTTGGTTCTTC. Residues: CASSLGHRLAWFF. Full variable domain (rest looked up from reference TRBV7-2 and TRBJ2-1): GAGVSQSPSNKVTEKGKDVELRCDPISGHTALYWYRQSLGQGLEFLIYFQGNSAPDKSGLPSDRFSAERTGGSVSTLTIQRTQQEDSAVYLCASSLGHRLAWFFGPGTRLTVL.

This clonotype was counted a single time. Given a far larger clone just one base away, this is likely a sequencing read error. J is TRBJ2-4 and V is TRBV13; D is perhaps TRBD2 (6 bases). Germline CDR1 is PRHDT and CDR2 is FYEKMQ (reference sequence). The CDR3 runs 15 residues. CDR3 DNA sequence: TGTGCCGGAGGGCCAGGGACTCTAGCCAAAGACATTCAGTACTTC. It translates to CAGGPGTLAKDIQYF.

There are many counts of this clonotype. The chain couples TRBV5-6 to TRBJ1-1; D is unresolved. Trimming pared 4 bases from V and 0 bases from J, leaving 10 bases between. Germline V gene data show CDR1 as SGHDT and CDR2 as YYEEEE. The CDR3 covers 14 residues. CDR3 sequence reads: CASSVPGVNTEAFF. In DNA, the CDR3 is TGTGCCAGCAGCGTGCCTGGCGTGAACACTGAAGCTTTCTTT.

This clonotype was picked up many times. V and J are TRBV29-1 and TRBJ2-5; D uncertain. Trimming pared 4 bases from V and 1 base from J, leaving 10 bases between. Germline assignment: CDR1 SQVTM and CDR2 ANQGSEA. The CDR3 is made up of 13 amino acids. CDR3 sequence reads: CSVGVGGQETQYF. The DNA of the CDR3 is TGCAGCGTTGGAGTCGGCGGCCAAGAGACCCAGTACTTC.

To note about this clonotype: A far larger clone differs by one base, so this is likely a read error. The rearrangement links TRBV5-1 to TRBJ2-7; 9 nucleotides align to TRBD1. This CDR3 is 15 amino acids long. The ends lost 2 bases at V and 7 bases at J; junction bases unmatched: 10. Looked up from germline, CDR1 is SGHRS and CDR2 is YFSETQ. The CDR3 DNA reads TGCGCCAGCAGCTTAGGGACAGGGAACTACAATGAGCAGTACTTC. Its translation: CASSLGTGNYNEQYF.

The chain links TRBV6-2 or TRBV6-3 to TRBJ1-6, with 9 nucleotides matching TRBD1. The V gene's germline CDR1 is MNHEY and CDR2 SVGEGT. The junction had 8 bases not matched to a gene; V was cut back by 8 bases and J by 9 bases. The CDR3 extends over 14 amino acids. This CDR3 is CASEDRGGFSPLHF. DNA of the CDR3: TGTGCCAGCGAGGACAGGGGAGGATTTTCACCCCTCCACTTT.

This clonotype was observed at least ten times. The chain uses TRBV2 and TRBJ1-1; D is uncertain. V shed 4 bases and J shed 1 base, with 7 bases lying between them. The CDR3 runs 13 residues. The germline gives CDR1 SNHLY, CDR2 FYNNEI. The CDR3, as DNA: TGTGCCAGCAGTGTACAGCGGAACACTGAAGCTTTCTTT. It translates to CASSVQRNTEAFF.

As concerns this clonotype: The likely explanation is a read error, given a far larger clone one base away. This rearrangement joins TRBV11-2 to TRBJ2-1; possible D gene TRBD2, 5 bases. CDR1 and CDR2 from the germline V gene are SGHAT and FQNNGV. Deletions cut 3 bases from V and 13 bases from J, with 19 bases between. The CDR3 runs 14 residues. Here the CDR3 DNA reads TGTGCCAGCAGCTTTGGAGGAGCCAAAAACATTCAGTTCTTC. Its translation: CASSFGGAKNIQFF.